This entry lists 21 T cell receptor beta chains sequenced from one sample in a study of response to subunit inactivated influenza vaccine. TCRdb re-called the RT-PCR reads through MiXCR, storing one row per CDR3 protein. This table has 560,000 or so distinct CDR3 sequences, 6% to 9% appearing once. Sequences were derived from PBMCs from blood, sampled 23 months after vaccination. The receptor source for this set is a man aged 45 to 75 who received an inactivated influenza vaccine.

This clonotype showed up just a few times. The V gene is TRBV24-1, the J gene TRBJ2-5; D remains ambiguous. The CDR3 length is 15 residues. CDR1 and CDR2 from the germline V gene are KGHDR and SFDVKD. Trimming cost V 3 bases and J 1 base, with 11 bases left between them. This CDR3 is CATSDRFTAQETQYF. Here the CDR3 DNA reads TGTGCCACCAGTGATCGTTTTACAGCCCAAGAGACCCAGTACTTC.

There are a few counts of this clonotype. The chain carries TRBV28 and TRBJ2-1; maybe TRBD2 (5 bases). V lost 5 bases, J lost 8 bases, and 28 bases lay in between. Germline V CDR1 and CDR2: MDHEN, SYDVKM. This CDR3 has 18 amino acids. The CDR3 loop reads CASSPLMGRTFYGDEQFF. The CDR3 DNA follows: TGTGCCAGCAGTCCCCTTATGGGAAGGACTTTCTATGGCGATGAGCAGTTCTTC.

This clonotype showed up just a few times. The chain carries TRBV4-1 and TRBJ1-1, with 9 bases matching TRBD1. J gave up 9 bases and V 4 bases, and 6 bases lay outside the gene matches. This CDR3 has 13 amino acids. Germline V CDR1 and CDR2: MGHRA, YSYEKL. CDR3 in amino acids: CASSPRQGDQAFF. The CDR3 region has the DNA TGCGCCAGCAGCCCCAGACAGGGGGACCAAGCTTTCTTT.

This chain's CDR3 is CASSPWSGGFYEQYF. In DNA form, the CDR3 reads TGTGCCAGCTCACCTTGGAGCGGAGGTTTCTACGAGCAGTACTTC. The chain combines TRBV18 with TRBJ2-7, with D tentatively TRBD2 (5 bases). There are 15 residues in the CDR3. Germline loops: CDR1 KGHSH, CDR2 LQKENI. The V and J ends lost 3 bases and 3 bases respectively, with 15 bases between them.

This chain joins TRBV15 and TRBJ2-5; 9 bases fit TRBD2. CDR1 and CDR2 (germline): LNHNV, YYDKDF (reference sequence). CDR3 length: 18 residues. The junction had 14 bases not matched to a gene; V was cut back by 1 base and J by 5 bases. As DNA, the CDR3 is TGTGCCACCAGCAGAGTACAACGCGGGAGGGCCGTCGGGGAGACCCAGTACTTC. It is translated as CATSRVQRGRAVGETQYF.

The table lists this clonotype with many counts. The chain carries TRBV6-1 and TRBJ2-2; TRBD2 aligns across 13 bases. CDR3 length: 16 residues. V gave up 6 bases and J gave up 6 bases; unmatched junction bases: 7. CDR1 and CDR2 (germline): MNHNS, SASEGT. The CDR3 nucleotides read TGTGCCAGCAGCAAGGGGACTAGCGGGGTTCCCGGGGAGCTGTTTTTT. Translation gives CASSKGTSGVPGELFF.

This clonotype was found many times. The gene calls are TRBV20-1 and TRBJ2-7, with D unclear. The germline V and J ends were trimmed by 0 bases and 6 bases, with 12 bases remaining between them. CDR3 length equals 13 residues. Germline V gives CDR1 DFQATT, CDR2 SNEGSKA (reference sequence). The CDR3 bases are TGCAGTGCTAGAGATGACCCCCTGGTCGAGCAGTACTTC. Its translation is CSARDDPLVEQYF.

The V gene is TRBV23-1, the J gene TRBJ2-7, with D possibly matching TRBD2 (8 bases). TRBV23-1 is given ORF status, its function remaining uncertain. Trimming cost V 4 bases and J 5 bases, with 27 bases left between them. The CDR3 has 18 residues. Written as DNA, the CDR3 is TGCGCCAGCAGTCGTTCCGGGACAGAAGGACTAGCTCCAGACGAGCAGTACTTC. It is translated as CASSRSGTEGLAPDEQYF.

This clonotype was seen more than once but under ten times. This sequence joins TRBV19 and TRBJ2-2; D may be TRBD1 or TRBD2 (5 bases each). Germline V gives CDR1 LNHDA, CDR2 SQIVND (reference sequence). The ends were cut back, 5 bases at V and 6 bases at J, with 10 bases in the middle. The CDR3 consists of 13 residues. CDR3 nucleotide sequence: TGTGCCAGTAGTGTGTGGGACGCCGGGGAGCTGTTTTTT. Amino acids: CASSVWDAGELFF. Together with reference TRBV19 and TRBJ2-2, the CDR3 gives the full variable domain: DGGITQSPKYLFRKEGQNVTLSCEQNLNHDAMYWYRQDPGQGLRLIYYSQIVNDFQKGDIAEGYSVSREKKESFPLTVTSAQKNPTAFYLCASSVWDAGELFFGEGSRLTVL.

This clonotype appeared many times. The DNA of the CDR3 is TGTGCCAGCAGCGGGACTAGCGATTACGAGCAGTACTTC. As protein: CASSGTSDYEQYF. This chain links TRBV6-1 with TRBJ2-7; the match to TRBD2 covers 10 bases. The germline gives CDR1 MNHNS, CDR2 SASEGT. The ends lost 6 bases at V and 4 bases at J; junction bases unmatched: 3. There are 13 residues in the CDR3.

This chain joins TRBV20-1 and TRBJ2-6, with D perhaps TRBD1 (6 bases). This CDR3 contains 18 residues. Trimming pared 1 base from V and 0 bases from J, leaving 16 bases between. Germline-derived CDR1 and CDR2 are DFQATT and SNEGSKA (reference sequence). The DNA for the CDR3 is TGCAGTGCTAGAGTGCCGGGACACCATACCTCTGGGGCCAACGTCCTGACTTTC. Its protein product is CSARVPGHHTSGANVLTF.

The chain uses TRBV28 and TRBJ2-5; D unresolved. This CDR3 contains 14 residues. Trimming stripped 3 bases from V and 2 bases from J, with 10 bases between. CDR1 is MDHEN and CDR2 is SYDVKM in the germline V gene. The CDR3 DNA reads as TGTGCCAGCAGTTTGCGTAGGTTTCAAGAGACCCAGTACTTC. This sequence encodes CASSLRRFQETQYF.

There are a few counts of this clonotype. The V and J genes are TRBV5-6 and TRBJ2-1; D possibly uses TRBD1 or TRBD2 (6 bases each). The CDR3 extends over 13 amino acids. V was pared by 4 bases and J by 10 bases, with 15 bases between. Germline V gives CDR1 SGHDT, CDR2 YYEEEE. CDR3 sequence reads: CASSPKGGTEQFF. CDR3 coding DNA: TGTGCCAGCAGCCCCAAAGGGGGGACCGAGCAGTTCTTC.

This clonotype was seen a handful of times. The rearrangement joins TRBV11-2 to TRBJ1-2, with D perhaps matching TRBD1 (6 bases). The CDR3 runs to 14 residues. Germline lookup yields CDR1 SGHAT and CDR2 FQNNGV. Between the trimmed V and J ends, which lost 2 bases and 8 bases, there was a span of 15 bases. The CDR3 DNA reads TGTGCCAGCAGCTTAAAAACAGGGCCGGGGGGCTACACCTTC. Translated, it gives CASSLKTGPGGYTF. Variable domain in full (rest from reference TRBV11-2 and TRBJ1-2): EAGVAQSPRYKIIEKRQSVAFWCNPISGHATLYWYQQILGQGPKLLIQFQNNGVVDDSQLPKDRFSAERLKGVDSTLKIQPAKLEDSAVYLCASSLKTGPGGYTFGSGTRLTVV.

This clonotype was recorded a few times. The J gene is TRBJ1-6, the V gene TRBV7-9; D gene uncertain. The V end lost 5 bases, the J end lost 10 bases, and 12 bases lay between the germline ends. The CDR3 is 13 amino acids. From germline, CDR1 is SEHNR and CDR2 FQNEAQ (reference sequence). The CDR3 loop is CASSPLSESPLHF. In nucleotides, the CDR3 is TGTGCCAGCAGCCCACTGTCTGAATCACCCCTCCACTTT.

This clonotype has just a few counts. The V gene is TRBV5-6, the J gene TRBJ1-4, with D possibly being TRBD1 (5 bases). Germline CDR1 SGHDT, CDR2 YYEEEE. V lost 4 bases and J lost 4, with 14 bases in between. The CDR3 runs 15 residues. The chain's CDR3 is CASSRGARFNEKLFF. Written as DNA, the CDR3 is TGTGCCAGCAGCAGAGGGGCCAGGTTTAATGAAAAACTGTTTTTT.

This clonotype has only a few counts. The chain is built from TRBV27 and TRBJ2-3; D is undetermined. Trimming removed 5 bases at V and 1 base at J, with 16 bases between. CDR1 is MNHEY, CDR2 SMNVEV, per germline (reference sequence). The CDR3 loop spans 16 amino acids. CDR3 protein: CASSRRAFEGTDTQYF. The CDR3, as DNA: TGTGCCAGCAGTCGACGGGCCTTCGAGGGCACAGATACGCAGTATTTT.

This clonotype was observed a few times. J is TRBJ2-1 and V is TRBV12-3 or TRBV12-4; TRBD2 might be the D (6 bases). The CDR3 length is 17 residues. Between the trimmed V and J ends, which lost 4 bases and 0 bases, there was a span of 16 bases. The CDR3 here is CASSSYGTFSSYNEQFF. The CDR3, as DNA: TGTGCCAGCAGTTCCTACGGGACTTTCAGCTCCTACAATGAGCAGTTCTTC.

This clonotype appeared a few times. The gene calls are TRBV5-7 and TRBJ1-4, with a weak D call TRBD1 (6 bases). TRBV5-7 is an ORF; its function is uncertain. CDR3 length equals 14 residues. Trimming stripped 0 bases from V and 8 bases from J, with 11 bases between. The CDR3 here is CASSLARGREKLFF. In DNA form, the CDR3 reads TGTGCCAGCAGCTTGGCCCGGGGGCGAGAAAAACTGTTTTTT.

V and J are TRBV9 and TRBJ1-1; no definite D call. There are 13 residues in the CDR3. With 3 bases removed from V and 4 bases from J, the gap between germline ends came to 10 bases. CDR1 and CDR2 (germline): SGDLS, YYNGEE. The CDR3 DNA sequence: TGTGCCAGCAGCGCATGGTTGGGCACTGAAGCTTTCTTT. It encodes CASSAWLGTEAFF. The variable domain in full, with the rest retrieved from reference TRBV9 and TRBJ1-1, is DSGVTQTPKHLITATGQRVTLRCSPRSGDLSVYWYQQSLDQGLQFLIQYYNGEERAKGNILERFSAQQFPDLHSELNLSSLELGDSALYFCASSAWLGTEAFFGQGTRLTVV.

This clonotype was detected ten times or more. The J gene is TRBJ1-4, the V gene TRBV5-1, with TRBD1 as a possible D gene (6 bases). V lost 2 bases, J lost 6 bases, and 11 bases lay in between. The CDR3 runs 14 residues. Germline V gene data show CDR1 as SGHRS and CDR2 as YFSETQ. The CDR3 region has the DNA TGCGCCAGCAGCTTTAGGGGGGTCGATGAAAAACTGTTTTTT. Protein: CASSFRGVDEKLFF.